This T cell receptor beta chain was profiled in a study of naive and memory T cell subsets. Separate alpha and beta amplification began at the second PCR step. Two oligonucleotides, mixed equimolar, formed the beta constant-region primer covering TRBC1 and TRBC2. Ligated cDNA was amplified by four rounds of PCR with nested alpha and beta constant-region primers and SP2. A 12-nucleotide UMI and the SP2 primer were added to the cDNA 3' end by oligonucleotide ligation. TCRdb reprocessed the UMI-ligation and nested PCR reads with MiXCR, giving one entry per CDR3 protein. The sample records about 120,000 distinct CDR3 sequences, 36% being singletons. The TCR sequence derives from a human donor in good health. Sequencing used central memory CD4+ T cells from blood.

CDR3 sequence reads: CAIGAGGDYEQYF. CDR3 DNA: TGTGCCATCGGCGCAGGGGGGGATTACGAGCAGTACTTC. This chain joins TRBV10-3 and TRBJ2-7; either TRBD1 or TRBD2 may fit D (7 bases each). The CDR3 length is 13 residues. V shed 8 bases and J shed 4 bases, with 15 bases lying between them. Germline CDR1 reads ENHRY; CDR2 reads SYGVKD.